This T cell receptor (beta chain) came from a study of T cell responses to AZD1222 COVID-19 vaccine. Looked up from germline, CDR1 is SEHNR and CDR2 is FQNEAQ (reference sequence). The length of the CDR3 is 15 residues. V shed 1 base and J shed 5 bases, with 14 bases lying between them. Method: immunoSEQ multiplex PCR; TCRdb's copy keeps in-frame clones and lacks some. The sample comprises some 97,000 clones, around 90% of which are singletons, and over 15% rests with the top ten. The sequences come from peripheral blood, collected on day 0 of AZD1222 vaccination. The rearrangement links TRBV7-9 to TRBJ2-5; D call uncertain. This TCR was sampled from an adult in good health. The CDR3 DNA sequence: TGTGCCAGCAGCTTAGGCCACCCCGGACGGGAGACCCAGTACTTC. This gives the protein CASSLGHPGRETQYF.